This T cell receptor (beta chain) was recovered during a study of cytomegalovirus exposure and HLA in healthy donors. Study outcomes and limitations: Most of the TCR beta V segments (in an earlier analysis) were productive either about 90% or about 30% of the time. The presence/absence work took it that sequencing depth was about the same across donors. In a later analysis, HLA-C alleles had the fewest associated TCRs, DRB1 alleles the most.

Remarks on this clone: Its specificity is unknown.

This CDR3 contains 10 residues. Trimming shortened V by 6 bases and J by 11 bases, and 8 bases separated the two germline ends. Germline V CDR1 and CDR2: MDHEN, SYDVKM. Unrecorded immune exposures were likely, despite nominal health at sampling. Both 60 Vbeta primers and 13 Jbeta primers went into the PCR. Data came from immunoSEQ multiplex PCR; TCRdb stores just in-frame clones and leaves some out. The sample lists some 150,000 clones, approximately 77% occurring once. The specimen sequenced was PBMCs. This chain connects TRBV28 to TRBJ1-5; D unresolved. The clonotype was recovered from a woman aged 40 to 50 in good health and CMV-seronegative. CDR3 bases: TGTGCCAGCAGCGGGCGGGCCCAGCATTTT. It specifies CASSGRAQHF.